These T cell receptor beta chains were read from a single sample in a study of CD8+CD57+ T cells in acquired aplastic anemia. TCRdb recomputed calls from the reads with MiXCR, one row per CDR3 protein. Of about 470,000 distinct CDR3 sequences listed, over 25% are singletons. Sequenced: sorted CD4+, CD8+, or CD8+CD57+ T cells (not recorded which) from PBMCs. All receptors come from a human donor with aplastic anemia. CDR3s include the opening cysteine and the closing phenylalanine or tryptophan. D genes are given only for firm matches. Part of the rows lack a size; the others show once, few, many or a class for expanded clones.

j_call: TRBJ2-7
clone_size: .
v_call: TRBV2
d_call: .
cdr3_nt: TGTGCTAGCAGTGAAGTGCCCTGCTACGAGCAGTACTTC
cdr3_aa: CASSEVPCYEQYF

j_call: TRBJ1-1
clone_size: many
v_call: TRBV15
d_call: .
cdr3_nt: TGTGCCACCAGCAGAGATCAGGGAGGCACTGAAGCTTTCTTT
cdr3_aa: CATSRDQGGTEAFF

j_call: TRBJ2-7
clone_size: .
v_call: TRBV15
d_call: TRBD1
cdr3_nt: TGTGCCACCAGCAGTGCTAGTTGGACAGGTCGCGGCGAGCAGTACTTC
cdr3_aa: CATSSASWTGRGEQYF

j_call: TRBJ2-3
clone_size: few
v_call: TRBV5-1
d_call: .
cdr3_nt: TGCGCCAGCAGCTTGGTTGGCGCACAGGGCACAGATACGCAGTATTTT
cdr3_aa: CASSLVGAQGTDTQYF

j_call: TRBJ2-7
clone_size: .
v_call: TRBV20-1
d_call: TRBD1
cdr3_nt: TGCAGTGCTACGCCAGGACAGGGGAGAGGGCAGTACTTC
cdr3_aa: CSATPGQGRGQYF

j_call: TRBJ2-2
clone_size: .
v_call: TRBV20-1
d_call: .
cdr3_nt: TGCAGTGCTGGGACTGCCACGACCGGGGAGCTGTTTTTT
cdr3_aa: CSAGTATTGELFF

j_call: TRBJ1-4
clone_size: few
v_call: TRBV9
d_call: .
cdr3_nt: TGTGCCAGCAGCGTAGAGCCGGGAAATGAAAAACTGTTTTTT
cdr3_aa: CASSVEPGNEKLFF

j_call: TRBJ1-6
clone_size: few
v_call: TRBV4-2
d_call: .
cdr3_nt: TGTGCCAGCAGCCATAAGGGGCCGGGGGAGGTTCGGTCACCCCTCCACTTT
cdr3_aa: CASSHKGPGEVRSPLHF

j_call: TRBJ1-2
clone_size: .
v_call: TRBV2
d_call: TRBD1
cdr3_nt: TGTGCCAGCAGCGGGACAGGGTTGGGCTACACCTTC
cdr3_aa: CASSGTGLGYTF

j_call: TRBJ2-7
clone_size: .
v_call: TRBV6-1
d_call: .
cdr3_nt: TGTGCCAGTGGGGGAGAAAACTACGAGCAGTACTTC
cdr3_aa: CASGGENYEQYF

j_call: TRBJ2-5
clone_size: .
v_call: TRBV11-2
d_call: TRBD2
cdr3_nt: TGTGCCAGCAGCTTCCTCCCTAGCGGGGGACTCTTTCGAGAGACCCAGTACTTC
cdr3_aa: CASSFLPSGGLFRETQYF